A single sample gave rise to the 10 T cell receptor beta chains below, sequenced in a study of human thymus T cells. The table came from immunoSEQ multiplex PCR; TCRdb's copy has only in-frame clones and leaves some out. The data hold roughly 60,000 clones, with 85% to 95% observed a single time. The sample consisted of blood. These receptors came from a boy in the first two years of life with a congenital heart defect but otherwise immunologically healthy.

Regarding this clone: At one end, the junction sequence differs from germline, possibly due to a read error. The chain carries TRBV6-5 and TRBJ2-7; 7 nucleotides line up with TRBD1. The CDR3 has 16 amino acids. In germline, CDR1 is MNHEY, CDR2 SVGAGI. The CDR3 sequence is CAGSYSRTGPLHEQYF. In DNA, the CDR3 is TGTGCCGGCAGTTACTCGCGGACAGGACCCTTGCACGAGCAGTACTTC.

This sequence joins TRBV13 and TRBJ1-2; 8 bases fit TRBD1. CDR3 length equals 15 residues. Germline CDR1 is PRHDT and CDR2 is FYEKMQ (reference sequence). Trimming at V came to 5 bases and at J to 3 bases, leaving 8 bases not matched to a gene. For the CDR3, the DNA is TGTGCCAGCAGCCCCCGAGACAGGGGCGACTATGGCTACACCTTC. Translated: CASSPRDRGDYGYTF.

The chain couples TRBV11-3 to TRBJ1-4; 7 nucleotides line up with TRBD1. Looked up from germline, CDR1 is SGHNT and CDR2 is YENEEA. V trimming: 5 bases; J trimming: 7 bases; junction bases outside the gene matches: 4. The CDR3 has 13 amino acids. The CDR3 DNA is TGTGCCAGCAGCCTCCGACAGGGTGAAAAACTGTTTTTT. Translated: CASSLRQGEKLFF.

The rearrangement uses TRBV11-3 and TRBJ2-6, with D uncertain. Looked up from germline, CDR1 is SGHNT and CDR2 is YENEEA. This CDR3 region has 18 residues. V gave up 5 bases and J gave up 0 bases, with 17 bases separating them. CDR3 bases: TGTGCCAGCAGCCTACCTGCCAGACATGACTCTGGGGCCAACGTCCTGACTTTC. Translated, it gives CASSLPARHDSGANVLTF.

CDR3 loop: CASSLNSGGGRPPEQYF. CDR3 coding DNA: TGCGCCAGCAGCTTGAATAGCGGGGGGGGCCGCCCCCCCGAGCAGTACTTC. The chain is built from TRBV5-1 and TRBJ2-7; 11 positions match TRBD2. CDR3 length: 17 residues. V trimming: 1 base; J trimming: 6 bases; junction bases outside the gene matches: 12. Germline V gives CDR1 SGHRS, CDR2 YFSETQ.

V is TRBV5-4 and J is TRBJ2-1, with D perhaps matching TRBD2 (5 bases). The V end lost 0 bases, the J end lost 9 bases, and 16 bases lay between the germline ends. Germline-derived CDR1 and CDR2 are SGHNT and YYREEE (reference sequence). There are 15 residues in the CDR3. CDR3 sequence reads: CASSLVGSLGSEQFF. The CDR3 nucleotides read TGTGCCAGCAGCTTGGTCGGTAGCTTGGGGAGTGAGCAGTTCTTC. Combining the CDR3 with reference TRBV5-4 and TRBJ2-1 gives the whole variable domain ETGVTQSPTHLIKTRGQQVTLRCSSQSGHNTVSWYQQALGQGPQFIFQYYREEENGRGNFPPRFSGLQFPNYSSELNVNALELDDSALYLCASSLVGSLGSEQFFGPGTRLTVL.

A remark on this clone: A much larger clone is a single base away; this may be a read error. The chain recombines TRBV4-2 with TRBJ2-5; unclear D gene. With the DNA end fitting TRBJ2-7 better, the J assignment may be wrong. Germline V gene sequence: CDR1 LGHNA, CDR2 YNFKEQ. The CDR3 totals 12 residues. The CDR3 region is CASSQDGDEQYF. For the CDR3, the DNA is TGTGCCAGCAGCCAAGATGGGGACGAGCAGTACTTC.

V is TRBV5-5 and J is TRBJ2-7; TRBD1 aligns across 7 bases. There are 15 residues in the CDR3. Germline V gene data show CDR1 as SGHKS and CDR2 as YYEKEE (reference sequence). The junction had 5 bases not matched to a gene; V was cut back by 0 bases and J by 2 bases. CDR3 nucleotides: TGTGCCAGCAGCTTGGTACCAGGGGGACCCTACGAGCAGTACTTC. Translation: CASSLVPGGPYEQYF.

The genes are TRBV7-8 and TRBJ2-3, with D maybe TRBD1 (5 bases). The CDR3 has 16 residues. V lost 2 bases, J lost 3 bases, and 15 bases lay in between. Germline values: CDR1 SGHVS, CDR2 FQNEAQ. The CDR3 here is CASSLLWAGKTDTQYF. DNA for the CDR3: TGTGCCAGCAGCTTACTTTGGGCAGGGAAGACAGATACGCAGTATTTT.

V is TRBV11-2 and J is TRBJ2-2; TRBD2 is a possible D gene (5 bases). The CDR3 consists of 17 residues. CDR1 is SGHAT and CDR2 is FQNNGV in the germline V gene. Trimming removed 5 bases at V and 6 bases at J, with 22 bases between. The CDR3: CASSLQTLPGIAGELFF. The DNA of the CDR3 is TGTGCCAGCAGCCTCCAGACCCTTCCGGGGATAGCCGGGGAGCTGTTTTTT.